The TCR beta chain described here comes from a study of beta chain features in type 1 diabetes. Across the whole study: Regarding age, gender and cell yields, patients proved similar to healthy donors. Findings and caveats of the study: PCR could preferentially amplify shorter templates, alike in patients and controls. TCRB CDR3s were moderately but significantly shorter in Type 1 diabetes patients in all four CD4+ subsets.

Expressed TCRB transcripts were sequenced because the isolated RNA had all been reverse transcribed beforehand. Generated by immunoSEQ multiplex PCR, the TCRdb table keeps only in-frame clones and is missing some. Among about 640,000 clones, around 11% were seen once, and the ten largest hold more than 0.095%. There was one heparinised blood draw per donor, averaging about 100 mL. Using CD45RO/CCR7/CD25/CD127/CD95/CD27, CD4+ naive, central memory, regulatory and stem cell-like memory cells were sorted. Concerning this clone itself: The antigen is not known.

CDR3 length: 14 amino acids. CDR1 is MNHEY and CDR2 is SVGAGI in the germline V gene. Trimming cost V 4 bases and J 6 bases, with 10 bases left between them. This TCR derives from a man younger than 40 with type 1 diabetes. The sequenced sample consisted of naive CD4+ T cells from blood. V usage is TRBV6-5 and J usage is TRBJ1-6; perhaps TRBD1 as D (5 bases). The CDR3 here is CASSSTAGNSPLHF. DNA of the CDR3: TGTGCCAGCAGTTCGACAGCGGGTAATTCACCCCTCCACTTT.